Sequencing of this TCR beta chain was carried out in a study of PD-L1 blockade in urothelial cancer. Study at large: Earlier, patients had received 0 to 3 chemotherapy regimens. Blood was analyzed 3 weeks (second dose) and 6 weeks after treatment start.

This clone was observed a few times. In germline, CDR1 is SGHNT, CDR2 YYREEE (reference sequence). Trimming took 4 bases from V and 5 from J, leaving 18 bases between them. CDR3 length equals 15 residues. As for time point: pretreatment peripheral blood. Enrolled patients showed locally advanced or metastatic urothelial carcinoma. For each patient, 1 to 8 samples were obtained, pretreatment and on-treatment. Libraries were prepared by immunoSEQ multiplex PCR; TCRdb keeps only in-frame clonotypes and omits some of them. The sample carries 54,000 or so clones, more than 75% recorded once. This clonotype was obtained from a middle-aged man with urothelial cancer. The chain combines TRBV5-4 with TRBJ2-5; weak D call: TRBD2 (7 bases). Sequencing was performed on PBMCs, taken around atezolizumab (anti-PD-L1) treatment. CDR3 nucleotide sequence: TGTGCCAGCAGCAAAACGACGGGGGGCGGGGAGACCCAGTACTTC. Its protein is CASSKTTGGGETQYF.